This T cell receptor (beta chain) is drawn from a study of blood T cells in healthy people across ages. Study outcomes and limitations: Significant beta diversity loss was already apparent by age roughly 43, declining roughly linearly.

This CDR3 has 15 amino acids. CDR1 and CDR2 (germline): SGHRS, YFSETQ. The ends lost 3 bases at V and 5 bases at J; junction bases unmatched: 7. Primed by a sample-barcoded 5' primer and a J-beta primer mix, a second PCR proceeded for about 6 to 11 cycles. MiXCR, run by TCRdb on the 5' RACE reads, gives a single entry per CDR3 protein. This table holds 250,000 to 300,000 distinct CDR3 sequences, 25% to 30% found once. Turning to this clonotype: Its antigen remains unidentified.

The sequenced material came from blood. The receptor's source is a woman between 65 and 79 years old in good health. V gene TRBV5-1 combines with J gene TRBJ2-1, with 8 bases fitting TRBD2. The CDR3 sequence: CASSYGLAPHNEQFF. CDR3 nucleotide sequence: TGCGCCAGCAGCTACGGACTAGCTCCCCACAATGAGCAGTTCTTC.